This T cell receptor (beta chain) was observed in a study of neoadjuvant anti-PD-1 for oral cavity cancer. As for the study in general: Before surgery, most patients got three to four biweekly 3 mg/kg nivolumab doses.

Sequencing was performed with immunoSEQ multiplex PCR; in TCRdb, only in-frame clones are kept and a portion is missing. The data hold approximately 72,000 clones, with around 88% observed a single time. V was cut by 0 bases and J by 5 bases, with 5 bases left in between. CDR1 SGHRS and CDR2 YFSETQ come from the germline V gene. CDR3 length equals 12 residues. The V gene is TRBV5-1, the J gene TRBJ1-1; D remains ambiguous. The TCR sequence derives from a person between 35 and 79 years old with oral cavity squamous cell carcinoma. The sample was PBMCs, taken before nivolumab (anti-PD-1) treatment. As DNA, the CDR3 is TGCGCCAGCAGCTTGGACAGAACTGAAGCTTTCTTT. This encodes CASSLDRTEAFF.